These 3 T cell receptor beta chains share one sample of origin, sequenced in a study of beta chain features in type 1 diabetes. What was sequenced were expressed TCRB transcripts, since all of the isolated RNA had been reverse transcribed. Measured with immunoSEQ multiplex PCR; TCRdb has only the in-frame clones, and not every one. The table lists some 150,000 clones, roughly 11% of them singletons. The sequenced material came from central memory CD4+ T cells from blood. The receptors here all came from a man aged 18 to 30 in good health.

V gene TRBV25-1 combines with J gene TRBJ2-3, with unresolved D. The CDR3 spans 13 residues. Deletions cut 5 bases from V and 2 bases from J, with 8 bases between. Germline V gene lookup returns CDR1 MGHDK and CDR2 SYGVNS. CDR3 loop: CASSSRNTDTQYF. The CDR3 DNA reads as TGTGCCAGCAGTAGTCGGAACACAGATACGCAGTATTTT.

In this sample, this clone turned up many times. This chain uses TRBV5-8 with TRBJ2-7; 10 nucleotides match TRBD1. Germline lookup yields CDR1 SGHTS and CDR2 YDEGEE. The CDR3 is 14 amino acids. The V and J ends lost 3 bases and 4 bases, in that order; junction bases with no gene match: 4. The CDR3 DNA reads TGTGCCAGCAGCTCGACAGGGGGCGGGTACGAGCAGTACTTC. This gives the protein CASSSTGGGYEQYF. Filled out from reference TRBV5-8 and TRBJ2-7, the complete variable domain reads EAGVTQSPTHLIKTRGQQATLRCSPISGHTSVYWYQQALGLGLQFLLWYDEGEERNRGNFPPRFSGRQFPNYSSELNVNALELEDSALYLCASSSTGGGYEQYFGPGTRLTVT.

This clone turned up a few times. Other DNA sequences in the same sample also yield this CDR3. The DNA of the CDR3 is TGTGCCAGCAGCGTAGCAGATACCGGGGAGCTGTTTTTT. Translating it yields CASSVADTGELFF. V and J are TRBV9 and TRBJ2-2; no clear D gene. The CDR3 contains 13 residues. Germline CDR1 reads SGDLS; CDR2 reads YYNGEE. Trimming stripped 0 bases from V and 5 bases from J, with 5 bases between.